This passage covers 25 T cell receptor beta chains from one sample sequenced in a study of blood T cell repertoires in COVID-19. TCRdb keeps only in-frame clones here, not all; method: immunoSEQ multiplex PCR. The data show under 350,000 clones, around 90% seen once. The sequenced material came from PBMCs or T cells enriched from blood (not recorded which). The source is a woman in her 40s who had recovered from COVID-19.

The V and J genes are TRBV9 and TRBJ2-5, with 13 bases that match TRBD2. Per germline, CDR1 SGDLS and CDR2 YYNGEE. The CDR3 loop spans 16 amino acids. J was trimmed by 5 bases and V by 4 bases; bases with no gene match: 8. As DNA, the CDR3 is TGTGCCAGCAGCTCCACTAGCGGGAGGGCCGATGAGACCCAGTACTTC. Encoded protein: CASSSTSGRADETQYF. Filled out from reference TRBV9 and TRBJ2-5, the complete variable domain reads DSGVTQTPKHLITATGQRVTLRCSPRSGDLSVYWYQQSLDQGLQFLIQYYNGEERAKGNILERFSAQQFPDLHSELNLSSLELGDSALYFCASSSTSGRADETQYFGPGTRLLVL.

The chain links TRBV6-1 to TRBJ2-7; 7 bases fit TRBD1. The germline V gene encodes CDR1 MNHNS and CDR2 SASEGT. V lost 2 bases, J lost 3 bases, and 19 bases stayed unmatched. The CDR3 is 19 amino acids. In DNA, the CDR3 is TGTGCCAGCAGTGAAACCTCGGACAGGTTGGTAACGCGTCGCTACGAGCAGTACTTC. Its protein is CASSETSDRLVTRRYEQYF.

This clone was found a few times. This chain uses TRBV6-5 with TRBJ1-1, with D maybe TRBD1 (6 bases). Trimming left V 5 bases short and J 0 bases short, with 10 bases between. CDR3 length: 14 residues. Germline-derived CDR1 and CDR2 are MNHEY and SVGAGI. CDR3 nucleotides: TGTGCCAGCAGTCTACAGGGAGTGAACACTGAAGCTTTCTTT. Translating it yields CASSLQGVNTEAFF.

This chain joins TRBV3-1 (or the pseudogene TRBV3-2) and TRBJ1-6; 10 bases line up with TRBD1. The germline gives CDR1 LGHDT, CDR2 YNNKEL (reference sequence). V trimming: 2 bases; J trimming: 7 bases; junction bases outside the gene matches: 5. This CDR3 comprises 16 residues. The CDR3 is CASSQTGQGNNSPLHF. The CDR3 coding sequence is TGTGCCAGCAGCCAAACGGGACAGGGGAACAATTCACCCCTCCACTTT.

V gene TRBV3-1 (or the pseudogene TRBV3-2) combines with J gene TRBJ1-1, with 7 bases that match TRBD1. CDR1 is LGHDT, CDR2 YNNKEL, per germline (reference sequence). Trimming removed 3 bases from V and 4 bases from J; junction bases left unmatched: 5. This CDR3 is built from 14 residues. The CDR3 DNA reads TGTGCCAGCAGCCACCGACAGGGAGGCACTGAAGCTTTCTTT. Encoded protein: CASSHRQGGTEAFF.

The chain has TRBV7-3 and TRBJ2-1; D perhaps matches TRBD1 (6 bases). From germline, CDR1 is SGHTA and CDR2 FQGTGA. CDR3 length: 16 residues. The ends were cut back, 5 bases at V and 3 bases at J, with 17 bases in the middle. The CDR3 region has the DNA TGTGCCAGCAGCCCAGAGGGTGGACAGTTCTACAATGAGCAGTTCTTC. Translation: CASSPEGGQFYNEQFF.

This clone occurred a few times. The rearrangement joins TRBV4-2 to TRBJ2-2; the D gene is possibly TRBD1 (6 bases). Trimming removed 1 base at V and 0 bases at J, with 12 bases between. CDR1 LGHNA and CDR2 YNFKEQ come from the germline V gene. The CDR3 runs 17 residues. The CDR3 here is CASSQVRGHSNTGELFF. CDR3 DNA sequence: TGTGCCAGCAGCCAAGTCAGGGGACACTCGAACACCGGGGAGCTGTTTTTT.

This clone has more than one count but fewer than ten. V is TRBV27 and J is TRBJ1-1; possible D gene TRBD1, 5 bases. Trimming cost V 8 bases and J 8 bases, with 21 bases left between them. CDR1 is MNHEY, CDR2 SMNVEV, per germline (reference sequence). This CDR3 comprises 14 residues. CDR3: CASQPRQPPTEAFF. CDR3 DNA sequence: TGTGCCAGCCAACCCCGACAGCCCCCAACGGAAGCTTTCTTT.

The chain combines TRBV29-1 with TRBJ2-1; 7 bases agree with TRBD2. The CDR3 is 14 amino acids. Germline V lookup: CDR1 SQVTM, CDR2 ANQGSEA. V shed 3 bases and J 4 bases; nucleotides not matched to a gene: 6. The CDR3 loop is CSVEGGSRYNEQFF. In DNA form, the CDR3 reads TGCAGCGTTGAGGGAGGGAGTAGATACAATGAGCAGTTCTTC.

The V gene is TRBV6-5, the J gene TRBJ1-2; D remains ambiguous. CDR3 size: 12 residues. Germline V lookup: CDR1 MNHEY, CDR2 SVGAGI. Trimming took off 6 bases at V and 2 bases at J, with 7 bases between the two ends. CDR3 nucleotides: TGTGCCAGCAGACCACAGAACTATGGCTACACCTTC. This encodes CASRPQNYGYTF.

This chain connects TRBV14 to TRBJ1-2; tentatively, D is TRBD1 (6 bases). The CDR3 is 14 residues long. Germline values: CDR1 SGHDN, CDR2 FVKESK. Trimming removed 1 base at V and 8 bases at J, with 14 bases between. CDR3 DNA sequence: TGTGCCAGCAGCCAAGTCGGCGGGGGGCGAGGCTACACCTTC. It is translated as CASSQVGGGRGYTF. The whole variable domain, remainder taken from reference TRBV14 and TRBJ1-2, is EAGVTQFPSHSVIEKGQTVTLRCDPISGHDNLYWYRRVMGKEIKFLLHFVKESKQDESGMPNNRFLAERTGGTYSTLKVQPAELEDSGVYFCASSQVGGGRGYTFGSGTRLTVV.

This clone was seen a single time. The V call is TRBV7-9, the J call TRBJ2-6; 13 bases map to TRBD2. V trimming: 3 bases; J trimming: 0 bases; junction bases outside the gene matches: 5. The CDR3 spans 19 residues. The germline CDR1 and CDR2 sequences are SEHNR and FQNEAQ (reference sequence). The CDR3 nucleotides are TGTGCCAGCAGCTTTTTAGGGACTAGCGGGATCTCTGGGGCCAACGTCCTGACTTTC. Its protein is CASSFLGTSGISGANVLTF.

The rearrangement joins TRBV9 to TRBJ1-2, with D maybe TRBD1 (6 bases). V was trimmed by 4 bases and J by 2 bases, leaving 9 bases between them. The length of the CDR3 is 13 residues. Germline values: CDR1 SGDLS, CDR2 YYNGEE. CDR3 DNA sequence: TGTGCCAGCAGCCCGGACAGAAACTATGGCTACACCTTC. Translated, it gives CASSPDRNYGYTF.

The rearrangement uses TRBV5-4 and TRBJ2-1; 10 nucleotides match TRBD2. Germline CDR1 is SGHNT and CDR2 is YYREEE (reference sequence). The CDR3 runs to 15 residues. V gave up 4 bases and J gave up 3 bases; unmatched junction bases: 4. The CDR3 DNA follows: TGTGCCAGCAGCCGCTCTAGCGGGGGCTACAATGAGCAGTTCTTC. Residues: CASSRSSGGYNEQFF.

This chain joins TRBV15 and TRBJ1-2; 9 positions agree with TRBD1. This CDR3 comprises 16 residues. The trim removed 1 base at V and 8 bases at J, leaving 11 bases unmatched. Germline CDR1 LNHNV, CDR2 YYDKDF (reference sequence). CDR3 coding DNA: TGTGCCACCAGCAGAGTCACAGGGGGCTCTATGAGGGGCTACACCTTC. Protein sequence: CATSRVTGGSMRGYTF.

The chain's CDR3 is CASSLSTRSSGNTIYF. The CDR3, as DNA: TGTGCCAGCAGCTTAAGTACACGCAGCTCTGGAAACACCATATATTTT. The chain has TRBV7-6 and TRBJ1-3; D unresolved. V lost 2 bases, J lost 0 bases, and 11 bases lay in between. The CDR3 contains 16 residues. Germline V lookup: CDR1 SGHVS, CDR2 FNYEAQ.

The chain uses TRBV6-5 and TRBJ1-4, with 10 bases that match TRBD1. In germline, CDR1 is MNHEY, CDR2 SVGAGI. J was trimmed by 5 bases and V by 6 bases; bases with no gene match: 6. The length of the CDR3 is 15 residues. The CDR3 DNA is TGTGCCAGCAGAGGGACAGGGGTGGGAAATGAAAAACTGTTTTTT. It translates to CASRGTGVGNEKLFF.

J is TRBJ1-2 and V is TRBV29-1; TRBD1 aligns across 10 bases. Germline-derived CDR1 and CDR2 are SQVTM and ANQGSEA. CDR3 size: 16 residues. The V gene end was trimmed by 5 bases and the J gene end by 4 bases; junction bases not matched to a gene: 13. The CDR3 is CSVTAGGDRGRYGYTF. Written as DNA, the CDR3 is TGCAGCGTTACCGCGGGGGGGGACAGGGGCCGCTATGGCTACACCTTC.

V usage is TRBV5-1 and J usage is TRBJ2-4, with 7 bases identical to TRBD2. The CDR3 runs 16 residues. Germline V gives CDR1 SGHRS, CDR2 YFSETQ. V lost 0 bases and J lost 1; bases outside the gene matches: 4. For the CDR3, the DNA is TGCGCCAGCAGCTTGGTAATCGGGGGGGCCAAAAACATTCAGTACTTC. Its protein product is CASSLVIGGAKNIQYF.

The V gene is TRBV18, the J gene TRBJ1-4, with D possibly being TRBD1 (6 bases). The V gene lost 2 bases and the J gene lost 11 bases, with 27 bases spanning the gap. Germline V gene lookup returns CDR1 KGHSH and CDR2 LQKENI. This CDR3 spans 18 amino acids. The CDR3 coding sequence is TGTGCCAGCTCACCATCTCGGGGTTCCACAGGGACCACGTCGAAACTGTTTTTT. Translated: CASSPSRGSTGTTSKLFF. The full variable domain, its missing parts supplied by reference TRBV18 and TRBJ1-4, is NAGVMQNPRHLVRRRGQEARLRCSPMKGHSHVYWYRQLPEEGLKFMVYLQKENIIDESGMPKERFSAEFPKEGPSILRIQQVVRGDSAAYFCASSPSRGSTGTTSKLFFGSGTQLSVL.

The rearrangement links TRBV19 to TRBJ2-3, with 9 bases identical to TRBD1. V gave up 5 bases and J gave up 2 bases; unmatched junction bases: 20. The CDR3 is 20 amino acids. Germline V gene data show CDR1 as LNHDA and CDR2 as SQIVND (reference sequence). CDR3 amino acids: CASSGGPGQGGLRPTDTQYF. The CDR3, as DNA: TGTGCCAGTAGTGGGGGGCCGGGACAGGGTGGTCTGAGGCCCACAGATACGCAGTATTTT.

This clone showed up just once. The V gene is TRBV5-1, the J gene TRBJ2-7; 10 bases are shared with TRBD1. J lost 6 bases, V lost 0 bases, and 12 bases had no gene match. This CDR3 has 17 amino acids. The germline gives CDR1 SGHRS, CDR2 YFSETQ. CDR3 amino acids: CASSLDGTGVLVGEQYF. In DNA form, the CDR3 reads TGCGCCAGCAGCTTGGACGGGACAGGGGTTTTGGTGGGCGAGCAGTACTTC.

This clone was counted once. The chain employs TRBV30 and TRBJ2-5; D is possibly TRBD2 (7 bases). This CDR3 region has 14 residues. Germline V gene sequence: CDR1 GTSNPN, CDR2 SVGIG (reference sequence). With 0 bases removed from V and 5 bases from J, the gap between germline ends came to 13 bases. The CDR3 loop reads CAWSVRGGGETQYF. The CDR3 DNA reads TGTGCCTGGAGTGTACGGGGCGGGGGCGAGACCCAGTACTTC.

V and J are TRBV7-8 and TRBJ2-1, with 8 bases aligning to TRBD2. Per germline, CDR1 SGHVS and CDR2 FQNEAQ. This CDR3 comprises 15 residues. The junction had 4 bases not matched to a gene; V was cut back by 1 base and J by 5 bases. CDR3 nucleotides: TGTGCCAGCAGCTTAGGTCTAGCGGGTAACAATGAGCAGTTCTTC. Its protein is CASSLGLAGNNEQFF.

The rearrangement links TRBV19 to TRBJ1-5, with no clear D. This CDR3 spans 15 amino acids. V was clipped by 1 base and J by 0 bases, with 7 bases between them. CDR1 is LNHDA, CDR2 SQIVND, per germline (reference sequence). The CDR3 coding sequence is TGTGCCAGTAGTATAGTTTTCAGTAGCAATCAGCCCCAGCATTTT. This sequence encodes CASSIVFSSNQPQHF.